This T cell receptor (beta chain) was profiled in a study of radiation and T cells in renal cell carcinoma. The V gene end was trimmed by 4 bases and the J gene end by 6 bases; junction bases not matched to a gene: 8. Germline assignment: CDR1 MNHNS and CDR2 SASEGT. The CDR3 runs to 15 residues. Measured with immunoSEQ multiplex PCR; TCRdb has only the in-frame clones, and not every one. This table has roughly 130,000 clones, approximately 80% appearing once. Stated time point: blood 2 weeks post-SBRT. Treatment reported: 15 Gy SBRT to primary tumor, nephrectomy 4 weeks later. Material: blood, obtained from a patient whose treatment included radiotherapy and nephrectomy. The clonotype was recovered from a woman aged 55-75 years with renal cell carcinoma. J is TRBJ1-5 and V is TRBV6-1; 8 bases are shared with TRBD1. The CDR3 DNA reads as TGTGCCAGCAGTGCCACCCCAGGGGGCATTCAGCCCCAGCATTTT. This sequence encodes CASSATPGGIQPQHF.